Sequencing of this T cell receptor (beta chain) was carried out in a study of blood T cell repertoires in COVID-19. Source study methods: Amplifying reference gene primers gave estimates of nucleated cell counts. Generated by immunoSEQ multiplex PCR, the TCRdb table keeps only in-frame clones and is missing some. D and trimming come from the DNA, and the V and J calls and clone size come from that table. This table holds tens of thousands of clones, about 94% found once. V was clipped by 6 bases and J by 0 bases, with 3 bases between them. CDR3 length equals 12 residues. CDR1 and CDR2 from the germline V gene are SGHAT and FQNNGV.

This sequence joins TRBV11-2 and TRBJ1-3; D gene ambiguous. What was sequenced was peripheral blood. This TCR was recovered from a human donor with active COVID-19. The donor label of this sample is uncertain. This CDR3 reads CASRSSGNTIYF. Written as DNA, the CDR3 is TGTGCCAGCAGGAGCTCTGGAAACACCATATATTTT. The full variable domain, completed using reference TRBV11-2 and TRBJ1-3, is EAGVAQSPRYKIIEKRQSVAFWCNPISGHATLYWYQQILGQGPKLLIQFQNNGVVDDSQLPKDRFSAERLKGVDSTLKIQPAKLEDSAVYLCASRSSGNTIYFGEGSWLTVV.